These 25 T cell receptor beta chains originate from one sample sequenced in a study of T cells in Graves' hyperthyroidism and ophthalmopathy. The TCR beta CDR3 regions underwent amplification using RNA transcripts as the source. Primed by the HTBI set, a first-round RT-PCR was run on the TCR CDR3. TCRdb reprocessed the multiplex PCR reads via MiXCR and lists one record per CDR3 protein. The table includes 460,000 or so distinct CDR3 sequences, approximately 15% detected once. The sample was blood. Receptors originate from a woman aged 18-35 years with Graves' hyperthyroidism.

Of note for this clonotype: This sequence may be a read error, since a much larger clone differs from it by one base. CDR3 protein: CSVGPAGPGYTF. Here the CDR3 DNA reads TGCAGCGTTGGACCCGCAGGGCCAGGCTACACCTTC. The chain recombines TRBV29-1 with TRBJ1-2; D possibly corresponds to TRBD1 (5 bases). V was shortened by 4 bases and J by 8 bases, with 14 bases between the two germline ends. Germline V gene lookup returns CDR1 SQVTM and CDR2 ANQGSEA. The CDR3 has 12 residues. Combining the CDR3 with reference TRBV29-1 and TRBJ1-2 gives the whole variable domain SAVISQKPSRDICQRGTSLTIQCQVDSQVTMMFWYRQQPGQSLTLIATANQGSEATYESGFVIDKFPISRPNLTFSTLTVSNMSPEDSSIYLCSVGPAGPGYTFGSGTRLTVV.

This clonotype was observed many times. The chain combines TRBV14 with TRBJ1-2; 7 bases align to TRBD1. This CDR3 has 17 residues. Germline V gene sequence: CDR1 SGHDN, CDR2 FVKESK. The V segment lost 6 bases and the J segment 3 bases; nucleotides outside the gene matches: 16. CDR3 in DNA: TGTGCCAGCAGTCGAGACCGGGCAACAGGGGAGGACTATGGCTACACCTTC. Protein sequence: CASSRDRATGEDYGYTF.

This clonotype has a handful of counts. This sequence joins TRBV7-3 and TRBJ2-5; 11 nucleotides align to TRBD2. V gave up 6 bases and J gave up 1 base; unmatched junction bases: 7. Germline CDR1 and CDR2: SGHTA and FQGTGA. CDR3 length: 16 residues. This chain's CDR3 is CASSSGLAGLQETQYF. The CDR3 DNA reads TGTGCCAGCAGTTCCGGACTAGCGGGCCTCCAAGAGACCCAGTACTTC.

This rearrangement joins TRBV10-2 to TRBJ1-1; D is uncertain. Germline values: CDR1 WSHSY, CDR2 SAAADI. Trimming took 5 bases from V and 7 from J, leaving 17 bases between them. The CDR3 loop spans 14 amino acids. In DNA form, the CDR3 reads TGCGCCAGCAGTAGATCGGACGCCAAGATTGAAGCTTTCTTT. Translation: CASSRSDAKIEAFF.

The chain links TRBV28 to TRBJ2-5; D might be TRBD1 (6 bases). Looked up from germline, CDR1 is MDHEN and CDR2 is SYDVKM. The CDR3 consists of 16 residues. Trimming removed 3 bases from V and 3 bases from J, with 17 bases in between. CDR3 sequence reads: CASSFSSGAVKETQYF. CDR3 DNA: TGTGCCAGCAGTTTCTCCTCAGGGGCGGTCAAAGAGACCCAGTACTTC.

This clonotype was detected a few times. V is TRBV4-1 and J is TRBJ2-4, with D perhaps TRBD2 (5 bases). From germline, CDR1 is MGHRA and CDR2 YSYEKL. This CDR3 has 15 residues. Between the trimmed V and J ends, which lost 1 base and 8 bases, there was a span of 15 bases. The CDR3 nucleotides are TGCGCCAGCAGCCAAGTTCTTCAGAGGGTTCACATTCAGTACTTC. Amino acid sequence: CASSQVLQRVHIQYF.

The chain carries TRBV2 and TRBJ2-7; TRBD2 might be the D (5 bases). The last part of the DNA fits TRBJ2-1 better; the J call may be wrong. Per germline, CDR1 SNHLY and CDR2 FYNNEI. This CDR3 is 12 amino acids long. The CDR3 region has the DNA TGTGCCAGCTCTCGGGAAACCTACGAGCAGTTCTTC. Its translation: CASSRETYEQFF.

This clonotype was detected many times. The CDR3 protein is CSARGGTYGYTF. For the CDR3, the DNA is TGCAGTGCTAGAGGGGGGACCTATGGCTACACCTTC. The chain combines TRBV20-1 with TRBJ1-2; weak D call: TRBD1 (5 bases). Germline-derived CDR1 and CDR2 are DFQATT and SNEGSKA (reference sequence). The CDR3 covers 12 residues. V was shortened by 1 base and J by 4 bases, with 7 bases between the two germline ends.

This clonotype was detected many times. V is TRBV2 and J is TRBJ1-2; TRBD1 might be the D (6 bases). Trimming shortened V by 1 base and J by 5 bases, and 11 bases separated the two germline ends. CDR3 length equals 14 residues. Per the germline V gene, CDR1 is SNHLY and CDR2 is FYNNEI. The DNA of the CDR3 is TGTGCCAGCAGTGAAGGGGGGCCTGGATATGGCTACACCTTC. This codes for CASSEGGPGYGYTF.

The table lists this clonotype with many counts. This chain links TRBV29-1 with TRBJ2-7; D unclear. The V and J ends lost 4 bases and 6 bases respectively, with 10 bases between them. Looked up from germline, CDR1 is SQVTM and CDR2 is ANQGSEA. The CDR3 is 11 amino acids. The CDR3 bases are TGCAGCGTTGGCGATTCTCGCGAGCAGTACTTC. It translates to CSVGDSREQYF.

This chain links TRBV6-1 with TRBJ1-4; TRBD1 matches 8 bases. This CDR3 has 18 residues. With 3 bases clipped from V and 4 bases from J, the junction kept 13 bases outside the gene matches. CDR1 and CDR2 (germline): MNHNS, SASEGT. In DNA, the CDR3 is TGTGCCAGCAGTGAGGACCCACCTGGACAGGGCCGTAATGAAAAACTGTTTTTT. This sequence encodes CASSEDPPGQGRNEKLFF.

This clonotype was counted only a few times. The rearrangement uses TRBV19 and TRBJ2-1, with 8 bases matching TRBD2. This CDR3 is built from 16 residues. Germline assignment: CDR1 LNHDA and CDR2 SQIVND (reference sequence). J lost 4 bases, V lost 4 bases, and 9 bases had no gene match. CDR3 region: CASSTFASGRYNEQFF. The CDR3, as DNA: TGTGCCAGTAGTACCTTCGCTAGCGGGCGATACAATGAGCAGTTCTTC.

This clonotype was recorded at least ten times. The junction departs from the called germline gene at one end, perhaps through a read error. The chain employs TRBV12-3 or TRBV12-4 and TRBJ2-2; a possible D gene is TRBD2 (5 bases). The CDR3 is 13 amino acids. The CDR3 DNA reads as TGTGTCAGCACCGGGACGAACACCGGGGAGCTGTTTTTT. Its protein product is CVSTGTNTGELFF.

This rearrangement joins TRBV10-3 to TRBJ2-3; 13 bases are shared with TRBD2. Per germline, CDR1 ENHRY and CDR2 SYGVKD. The junction had 13 bases not matched to a gene; V was cut back by 10 bases and J by 0 bases. CDR3 size: 18 residues. CDR3: CATKPGTSGDASTDTQYF. CDR3 sequence (DNA): TGTGCCACGAAGCCGGGGACTAGCGGGGATGCTAGCACAGATACGCAGTATTTT.

V usage is TRBV2 and J usage is TRBJ2-5, with 11 bases aligning to TRBD2. From germline, CDR1 is SNHLY and CDR2 FYNNEI. V shed 1 base and J 5 bases; nucleotides not matched to a gene: 6. This CDR3 is 16 amino acids long. CDR3 amino acids: CASSEVTSGTSETQYF. The CDR3 DNA is TGTGCCAGCAGTGAAGTGACTAGCGGGACTTCGGAGACCCAGTACTTC.

V and J are TRBV5-1 and TRBJ1-4, with D uncertain. Trimming cost V 5 bases and J 8 bases, with 19 bases left between them. CDR1 and CDR2 (germline): SGHRS, YFSETQ. The length of the CDR3 is 15 residues. CDR3 DNA sequence: TGCGCCAGCAGTCAGGACGGCACGCGGGGAGAAAAACTGTTTTTT. Protein product: CASSQDGTRGEKLFF.

Turning to this clonotype: This clone may be a read error of a much larger clone one base away. This rearrangement joins TRBV10-3 to TRBJ1-1, with D unresolved. There are 16 residues in the CDR3. The germline V gene has CDR1 ENHRY and CDR2 SYGVKD. CDR3 bases: TGTGCCATCAGTGATAAGAGGTCAGTGGCGAACACTGGAGCTTTCTTT. This gives the protein CAISDKRSVANTGAFF.

The rearrangement joins TRBV12-3 or TRBV12-4 to TRBJ2-3; D is uncertain. V was cut by 4 bases and J by 2 bases, with 13 bases left in between. The CDR3 is made up of 15 amino acids. The DNA for the CDR3 is TGTGCCAGCAGTTCTTTGTCGGGCAACACAGATACGCAGTATTTT. Protein sequence: CASSSLSGNTDTQYF.

In this sample, this clonotype turned up a few times. The genes are TRBV4-1 and TRBJ2-3; D gene uncertain. This CDR3 region has 15 residues. Per germline, CDR1 MGHRA and CDR2 YSYEKL. Trimming stripped 0 bases from V and 7 bases from J, with 14 bases between. The CDR3 coding sequence is TGCGCCAGCAGCCAAGATCTGGCTGAGTCCTATACGCAGTATTTT. This gives the protein CASSQDLAESYTQYF.

This clonotype has a count of ten or more. The rearrangement links TRBV7-3 to TRBJ2-1, with 8 bases aligning to TRBD2. Germline assignment: CDR1 SGHTA and CDR2 FQGTGA. The J segment lost 7 bases and the V segment lost 2 bases, leaving 1 base of the junction unmatched. There are 13 residues in the CDR3. CDR3: CASSLGTRNEQFF. CDR3 sequence (DNA): TGTGCCAGCAGCTTAGGGACTAGAAATGAGCAGTTCTTC.

V gene TRBV14 combines with J gene TRBJ2-1, with D tentatively TRBD1 (5 bases). Germline CDR1 SGHDN, CDR2 FVKESK. Trimming removed 7 bases from V and 9 bases from J, with 19 bases in between. CDR3 length: 14 amino acids. CDR3 coding DNA: TGTGCCAGCAAATTCCTCGCAGACAGTGGTGAGCAGTTCTTC. Protein: CASKFLADSGEQFF.

This clonotype was observed a handful of times. The rearrangement uses TRBV6-1 and TRBJ2-2, with TRBD2 matching over 12 bases. Unmatched junction bases numbered 3, after V lost 5 bases and J lost 5 bases. The CDR3 contains 15 residues. CDR1 is MNHNS, CDR2 SASEGT, per germline. CDR3 in DNA: TGTGCCAGCAGTCTAGCGGGAGGGAGAACCGGGGAGCTGTTTTTT. Its translation: CASSLAGGRTGELFF.

This clonotype was detected a few times. This chain joins TRBV5-4 and TRBJ2-5; 7 nucleotides align to TRBD1. The CDR3 sequence is 16 residues long. Germline values: CDR1 SGHNT, CDR2 YYREEE (reference sequence). The junction had 14 bases not matched to a gene; V was cut back by 2 bases and J by 7 bases. In nucleotides, the CDR3 is TGTGCCAGCAGCTTTACCGGGACAGTTTGGGGATGGACCCAGTACTTC. Residues: CASSFTGTVWGWTQYF.

Ten or more counts support this clonotype. The J gene is TRBJ2-3, the V gene TRBV11-2; 11 nucleotides match TRBD1. The CDR3 is 17 amino acids. Germline V gene lookup returns CDR1 SGHAT and CDR2 FQNNGV. V shed 5 bases, J shed 0 bases, and the junction held 7 bases outside the gene matches. This chain's CDR3 is CASSPDRGLLSTDTQYF. In DNA form, the CDR3 reads TGTGCCAGCAGCCCGGACAGGGGGCTGTTGAGCACAGATACGCAGTATTTT.

This clonotype was counted a few times. The rearrangement uses TRBV7-2 and TRBJ2-1, with D uncertain. V gave up 5 bases and J gave up 4 bases, with 15 bases separating them. This CDR3 has 15 residues. Germline values: CDR1 SGHTA, CDR2 FQGNSA. CDR3 amino acids: CASSPQTLEYNEQFF. The CDR3 coding sequence is TGTGCCAGCAGCCCGCAGACTCTAGAATACAATGAGCAGTTCTTC.